This note documents a single T cell receptor (beta chain) sequence. Its antigen specificity is not known. Qualities for individual bases were not recorded, and no much larger clone is one base off. The data originate from a study of blood T cell repertoires in COVID-19 (dated by TCRdb to 2020 to 2022). For the study in its entirety: Collaborator samples came from the United States, Italy and Spain and covered acute and convalescent phases of COVID-19. The dataset comprised deeply sampled blood TCRbeta repertoires from subjects exposed to, actively infected with, or recovered from COVID-19. The repertoires were released in a freely available public database intended as a resource for research on the immune response to SARS-CoV-2. Sample metadata almost always included a de-identified subject ID, COVID-19 status, age in years and sex. The prospective study material was composed of cDNA or gDNA derived from T cells, B-cell-depleted T cells, or PBMCs. Where available, HLA class I and class II types were obtained from metadata supplied by the sample provider rather than from assay-based typing. Samples were obtained from the ongoing ImmuneRACE study (first 160 participants) and from 1,000 to 1,500 subjects provided by 6 global collaborators.

The investigation overall reported the following: The quantity of clinical and demographic metadata differed by source and by participant and was supplied without curation.

The immunoSEQ Assay, a bias-controlled multiplex PCR, was used to amplify TCRbeta CDR3 regions from genomic DNA. On the study's bioinformatics: The number of nucleated cells in each sample was estimated from the amplification of reference gene primers within the assay. To quantify the absolute abundance of each unique TCRbeta CDR3 rearrangement, sequence reads were collapsed and filtered. For each sample, productive Simpson clonality was calculated as the square root of Simpson's diversity index across productive rearrangements. TCRdb took this table from immuneACCESS and kept in-frame rearrangements with V and J called. Such tables lack part of the clones; where checked against another copy, unresolved V genes explain under half of the gap, and the rest is unexplained. That table gives V, J and clone size, and the DNA gave D and trimming. For this sample there are fewer than 500,000 clones; roughly 90% appear just once. Over 0.9% of the sample comes from the top ten.

Participants in the prospective study were enrolled through a virtual design, were aged roughly 18 to 90 years, and lived in roughly 24 United States geographic areas. In the prospective study, cohorts were assigned on the basis of participant-reported clinical history obtained from a screening survey and a study questionnaire. In the prospective study, mobile phlebotomists collected whole blood, serum and a nasopharyngeal or oropharyngeal swab from each participant. Over a roughly 2-month period, participants in the prospective study had the option of providing additional blood draws and questionnaires. Blood samples from the prospective study were shipped frozen or at room temperature prior to DNA extraction. Source material: PBMCs or T cells enriched from blood (not recorded which). The source of this sequence is a woman aged 25 to 39 with acute COVID-19.

The CDR3 region has the sequence CASSQPGTINNEQFF. The DNA sequence is as follows: TGTGCCAGCAGCCAACCCGGGACAATTAACAATGAGCAGTTCTTC. The chain couples TRBV3-1 (or the pseudogene TRBV3-2) to TRBJ2-1; TRBD1 is perhaps the D gene, given 6 matching bases. V is pared back by 2 bases and J by 5 bases, with 13 bases lying between the germline termini. The CDR3 contains 15 residues, cysteine and phenylalanine counted. This entry keeps only the CDR3 DNA: 45 bases, framed from base 1. CDR1 and CDR2, per the germline V gene (reference sequence), are LGHDT and YNNKEL.